These 4 T cell receptor beta chains came from one sample sequenced in a study of beta chain features in type 1 diabetes. The whole isolated RNA underwent reverse transcription, so sequencing captured expressed TCRB transcripts. Produced via immunoSEQ multiplex PCR; TCRdb's table is partial and in-frame only. The sample lists more than 150,000 clones; about 12% were seen once. What was sequenced was central memory CD4+ T cells from blood. The receptors were sampled from a woman younger than 35 in good health.

This clone has only a few counts. The CDR3: CASSPTSGRVHEQFF. The CDR3 DNA follows: TGTGCCAGCAGCCCCACTAGCGGGAGGGTCCATGAGCAGTTCTTC. The rearrangement joins TRBV14 to TRBJ2-1; 13 nucleotides line up with TRBD2. CDR3 length equals 15 residues. V lost 4 bases, J lost 8 bases, and 5 bases stayed unmatched. Germline CDR1 and CDR2: SGHDN and FVKESK.

This clone was found a few times. The rearrangement joins TRBV29-1 to TRBJ2-3; maybe TRBD2 (6 bases). V dropped 0 bases and J dropped 0 bases, with 10 bases sitting between them. The germline CDR1 and CDR2 sequences are SQVTM and ANQGSEA. The CDR3 consists of 15 residues. CDR3 DNA sequence: TGCAGCGTTGAAGACTGGGCGGGGAGCACAGATACGCAGTATTTT. It specifies CSVEDWAGSTDTQYF.

The rearrangement uses TRBV9 and TRBJ1-5, with 7 bases that match TRBD1. The ends lost 2 bases at V and 3 bases at J; junction bases unmatched: 8. The CDR3 runs 16 residues. Germline lookup yields CDR1 SGDLS and CDR2 YYNGEE. CDR3 region: CASSVVMDRYNQPQHF. CDR3 in DNA: TGTGCCAGCAGCGTCGTAATGGACAGGTACAATCAGCCCCAGCATTTT.

This clone was observed a few times. The chain carries TRBV18 and TRBJ2-1; 9 bases are shared with TRBD2. From germline, CDR1 is KGHSH and CDR2 LQKENI. The V and J ends lost 4 bases and 6 bases, in that order; junction bases with no gene match: 16. CDR3 length: 18 residues. CDR3 in amino acids: CASSLPGLRAAGGNEQFF. Here the CDR3 DNA reads TGTGCCAGCTCACTGCCGGGCCTCAGGGCAGCGGGAGGCAATGAGCAGTTCTTC.